These T cell receptor beta chains were read from a single sample in a study of radiation and T cells in renal cell carcinoma. TCRdb's table, derived via immunoSEQ multiplex PCR, lists solely in-frame clones and lacks some. The repertoire holds about 61,000 clones, just under 80% seen once, with under 7.5% in the top ten. Sample: blood, taken from a patient whose treatment included radiotherapy and nephrectomy. Source of these receptors: a man aged 55 to 70 with renal cell carcinoma. The CDR3 runs from the conserved cysteine through the conserved F or W. Fields, in order: CDR3 protein, CDR3 DNA, clone size, D gene, J gene, V gene. The D gene is left open where the match is weak. Size is stated for part of the rows, as once, few or many counts, or as a class when the clone is expanded.

cdr3_aa: CASSIGANTEAFF
cdr3_nt: TGTGCCAGTAGTATAGGGGCGAACACTGAAGCTTTCTTT
clone_size: -
d_call: -
j_call: TRBJ1-1
v_call: TRBV19

cdr3_aa: CASSERTNTGELFF
cdr3_nt: TGCGCCAGCAGTGAGAGGACCAACACCGGGGAGCTGTTTTTT
clone_size: few
d_call: -
j_call: TRBJ2-2
v_call: TRBV10-1

cdr3_aa: CASSVGTYEQYF
cdr3_nt: TGTGCCAGCAGTGTCGGGACTTACGAGCAGTACTTC
clone_size: once
d_call: -
j_call: TRBJ2-7
v_call: TRBV2

cdr3_aa: CAISEGDYGYTF
cdr3_nt: TGTGCCATCAGTGAGGGTGACTATGGCTACACCTTC
clone_size: -
d_call: -
j_call: TRBJ1-2
v_call: TRBV10-3

cdr3_aa: CASSLAWENYEQYF
cdr3_nt: TGTGCCAGCAGCTTAGCTTGGGAAAACTACGAGCAGTACTTC
clone_size: -
d_call: -
j_call: TRBJ2-7
v_call: TRBV11-2

cdr3_aa: CASSPPGTANTGELFF
cdr3_nt: TGTGCCAGCTCACCACCCGGGACAGCGAACACCGGGGAGCTGTTTTTT
clone_size: -
d_call: TRBD1
j_call: TRBJ2-2
v_call: TRBV18

cdr3_aa: CAWRRRQETQYF
cdr3_nt: TGTGCCTGGAGGCGAAGGCAAGAGACCCAGTACTTC
clone_size: -
d_call: -
j_call: TRBJ2-5
v_call: TRBV30

cdr3_aa: CASSTRTGLGETQYF
cdr3_nt: TGTGCCAGCAGCACTCGGACTGGCCTTGGGGAGACCCAGTACTTC
clone_size: -
d_call: -
j_call: TRBJ2-5
v_call: TRBV9

cdr3_aa: CASSPTLGRPSEQYF
cdr3_nt: TGTGCCAGCTCACCAACTTTGGGCAGGCCGTCCGAGCAGTACTTC
clone_size: -
d_call: -
j_call: TRBJ2-7
v_call: TRBV18

cdr3_aa: CATSRDPQRQETQYF
cdr3_nt: TGTGCCACCAGCAGAGATCCCCAACGACAAGAGACCCAGTACTTC
clone_size: -
d_call: -
j_call: TRBJ2-5
v_call: TRBV15

cdr3_aa: CASSLDSYNEQFF
cdr3_nt: TGTGCCAGCAGTTTGGACAGCTACAATGAGCAGTTCTTC
clone_size: -
d_call: -
j_call: TRBJ2-1
v_call: TRBV6-5

cdr3_aa: CASSFEREGTDTQYF
cdr3_nt: TGTGCCAGCAGCTTCGAGCGGGAGGGCACAGATACGCAGTATTTT
clone_size: few
d_call: TRBD2
j_call: TRBJ2-3
v_call: TRBV11-2

cdr3_aa: CASSLGRAAGVSYNEQFF
cdr3_nt: TGTGCCAGCAGCTTAGGAAGGGCAGCGGGGGTCTCATACAATGAGCAGTTCTTC
clone_size: once
d_call: TRBD2
j_call: TRBJ2-1
v_call: TRBV7-2

cdr3_aa: CAWSVNLNWGYTF
cdr3_nt: TGTGCCTGGAGTGTAAACTTGAATTGGGGCTACACCTTC
clone_size: -
d_call: -
j_call: TRBJ1-2
v_call: TRBV30

cdr3_aa: CASSLQDRRVGRKTVNNEQFF
cdr3_nt: TGCGCCAGCAGCTTGCAAGACAGGCGGGTTGGTCGTAAGACCGTAAACAATGAGCAGTTCTTC
clone_size: -
d_call: -
j_call: TRBJ2-1
v_call: TRBV5-1

cdr3_aa: CASSPAGTGGDPLHF
cdr3_nt: TGCGCCAGCAGTCCTGCGGGGACAGGGGGAGATCCCCTCCACTTT
clone_size: few
d_call: TRBD1
j_call: TRBJ1-6
v_call: TRBV10-2

cdr3_aa: CAWSPGRAQYF
cdr3_nt: TGTGCCTGGAGTCCGGGGAGGGCGCAGTATTTT
clone_size: once
d_call: TRBD2
j_call: TRBJ2-3
v_call: TRBV30

cdr3_aa: CASSEIAEGPNYGYTF
cdr3_nt: TGTGCCAGCAGTGAAATAGCCGAGGGACCTAACTATGGCTACACCTTC
clone_size: -
d_call: -
j_call: TRBJ1-2
v_call: TRBV6-1

cdr3_aa: CASSYPGTGGEQFF
cdr3_nt: TGTGCCAGCAGTTACCCTGGGACGGGAGGAGAGCAGTTCTTC
clone_size: once
d_call: TRBD2
j_call: TRBJ2-1
v_call: TRBV6-6

cdr3_aa: CASSGTSGSQTQYF
cdr3_nt: TGTGCCAGCAGCGGGACTAGCGGGAGCCAGACCCAGTACTTC
clone_size: once
d_call: TRBD2
j_call: TRBJ2-5
v_call: TRBV6-1

cdr3_aa: CASSPRSLYNEQFF
cdr3_nt: TGTGCCAGCAGTCCGAGGTCGCTCTACAATGAGCAGTTCTTC
clone_size: -
d_call: -
j_call: TRBJ2-1
v_call: TRBV6-6

cdr3_aa: CASRRTGGAYGYTF
cdr3_nt: TGTGCCAGCAGGAGGACAGGGGGCGCCTATGGCTACACCTTC
clone_size: -
d_call: TRBD1
j_call: TRBJ1-2
v_call: TRBV6-5

cdr3_aa: CASSLETSQELFF
cdr3_nt: TGTGCCAGCAGCTTAGAGACCTCACAGGAACTGTTTTTT
clone_size: few
d_call: -
j_call: TRBJ1-4
v_call: TRBV7-6

cdr3_aa: CASTRDRGWSEAFF
cdr3_nt: TGTGCCAGCACCCGGGACAGGGGTTGGAGTGAAGCTTTCTTT
clone_size: -
d_call: TRBD1
j_call: TRBJ1-1
v_call: TRBV2

cdr3_aa: CASSPPIGMNTEAFF
cdr3_nt: TGTGCCAGCTCACCACCAATAGGCATGAACACTGAAGCTTTCTTT
clone_size: -
d_call: -
j_call: TRBJ1-1
v_call: TRBV18

cdr3_aa: CATKRDTTNTGELFF
cdr3_nt: TGTGCCACCAAGCGGGACACCACGAACACCGGGGAGCTGTTTTTT
clone_size: -
d_call: -
j_call: TRBJ2-2
v_call: TRBV6-1

cdr3_aa: CASSLFSGDEQYF
cdr3_nt: TGTGCCAGCAGTTTATTCTCGGGGGACGAGCAGTACTTC
clone_size: -
d_call: -
j_call: TRBJ2-7
v_call: TRBV27

cdr3_aa: CASSLAGLAHEQFF
cdr3_nt: TGTGCCAGCAGCTTAGCGGGACTAGCCCATGAGCAGTTCTTC
clone_size: -
d_call: TRBD2
j_call: TRBJ2-1
v_call: TRBV7-2

cdr3_aa: CASSQGSQANYGYTF
cdr3_nt: TGCGCCAGCAGCCAAGGGTCCCAAGCTAACTATGGCTACACCTTC
clone_size: -
d_call: -
j_call: TRBJ1-2
v_call: TRBV4-3

cdr3_aa: CASSLLTGGAIVAQYF
cdr3_nt: TGTGCCAGCAGCTTACTGACGGGGGGGGCCATCGTGGCCCAGTACTTC
clone_size: -
d_call: TRBD2
j_call: TRBJ2-5
v_call: TRBV7-9

cdr3_aa: CASSQSIGKGKAKNIQYF
cdr3_nt: TGCGCCAGCAGTCAATCGATCGGGAAGGGGAAAGCCAAAAACATTCAGTACTTC
clone_size: -
d_call: -
j_call: TRBJ2-4
v_call: TRBV23-1

cdr3_aa: CASTGTGAYEQYF
cdr3_nt: TGTGCCAGCACCGGGACAGGGGCCTACGAGCAGTACTTC
clone_size: -
d_call: TRBD1
j_call: TRBJ2-7
v_call: TRBV6-6

cdr3_aa: CASSLEGGYTEAFF
cdr3_nt: TGCGCCAGCAGCTTGGAGGGGGGCTACACTGAAGCTTTCTTT
clone_size: few
d_call: -
j_call: TRBJ1-1
v_call: TRBV5-1

cdr3_aa: CASIRTGENLQYF
cdr3_nt: TGTGCCAGCATTCGGACAGGGGAAAATCTTCAGTACTTC
clone_size: few
d_call: TRBD1
j_call: TRBJ2-4
v_call: TRBV6-1

cdr3_aa: CASSIAGQGDGDTQYF
cdr3_nt: TGTGCCAGTAGTATAGCAGGACAGGGGGATGGGGATACGCAGTATTTT
clone_size: many
d_call: TRBD1
j_call: TRBJ2-3
v_call: TRBV19

cdr3_aa: CAISEGVDSSSNQPQHF
cdr3_nt: TGTGCCATCAGTGAGGGGGTGGACAGCAGTAGCAATCAGCCCCAGCATTTT
clone_size: -
d_call: -
j_call: TRBJ1-5
v_call: TRBV10-3

cdr3_aa: CASSSREERLKGSTDTQYF
cdr3_nt: TGTGCCAGCAGCTCCCGGGAGGAGAGGTTAAAGGGGAGCACAGATACGCAGTATTTT
clone_size: -
d_call: TRBD2
j_call: TRBJ2-3
v_call: TRBV7-8

cdr3_aa: CASSLSGQGVNSLFYTF
cdr3_nt: TGTGCCAGCAGTTTATCTGGACAGGGTGTCAATTCTTTATTCTACACCTTC
clone_size: few
d_call: TRBD1
j_call: TRBJ1-2
v_call: TRBV27

cdr3_aa: CASSEWTGEDTEAFF
cdr3_nt: TGCGCCAGCAGTGAGTGGACAGGGGAGGACACTGAAGCTTTCTTT
clone_size: -
d_call: TRBD1
j_call: TRBJ1-1
v_call: TRBV10-2

cdr3_aa: CASSLNPSTGRLAFF
cdr3_nt: TGTGCCAGCAGCTTAAATCCGTCGACAGGTAGGCTAGCTTTCTTT
clone_size: once
d_call: -
j_call: TRBJ1-1
v_call: TRBV11-3

cdr3_aa: CASSLEGVGGEKLFF
cdr3_nt: TGTGCCAGCAGCTTAGAAGGGGTGGGGGGTGAAAAACTGTTTTTT
clone_size: -
d_call: -
j_call: TRBJ1-4
v_call: TRBV7-6

cdr3_aa: CASSLATANEQFF
cdr3_nt: TGTGCCAGCAGCTTAGCGACCGCCAATGAGCAGTTCTTC
clone_size: -
d_call: -
j_call: TRBJ2-1
v_call: TRBV7-9